The 16 T cell receptor beta chains listed next were all sequenced from one sample in a study of T cell repertoires in cytomegalovirus infection. TCRdb ran MiXCR on the reads and lists one entry per CDR3 protein. The sample has fewer than 6,500 distinct CDR3 sequences, 45% to 55% seen once. For these receptors, no antigen is known. Source material: PBMCs, sequenced either directly or after in vitro stimulation (not recorded which). All receptors come from a human donor in good health (CMV status not recorded). Some clones in this sample may be carry-over from other donors' samples.

This clonotype was seen a handful of times. The V gene is TRBV7-2, the J gene TRBJ2-5; 7 bases agree with TRBD2. After removal of 5 bases from V and 3 bases from J, the junction contained 9 bases not matched to a gene. CDR1 and CDR2 from the germline V gene are SGHTA and FQGNSA. The CDR3 runs to 15 residues. The CDR3 nucleotides read TGTGCCAGCAGCCCGGTGGGCGGGAGAGAAGAGACCCAGTACTTC. It codes for CASSPVGGREETQYF.

This clonotype was counted a few times. A much larger clonotype is one base distant, so this may be a read error. Because the CDR3 is missing its conserved closing phenylalanine or tryptophan, this is likely a read error. V gene TRBV6-5 combines with J gene TRBJ1-5; D gene unclear. This CDR3 is 14 amino acids long. Germline V gives CDR1 MNHEY, CDR2 SVGAGI. This CDR3 is CASSMLQKNHPQHL. In nucleotides, the CDR3 is TGTGCCAGCAGCATGTTACAGAAGAATCATCCCCAGCATTTG.

The chain joins TRBV6-5 to TRBJ2-1; D could derive from TRBD1 or TRBD2 (5 bases each). The length of the CDR3 is 16 residues. CDR1 MNHEY and CDR2 SVGAGI come from the germline V gene. V lost 2 bases to trimming and J lost 7 bases, with 18 bases between them. This chain's CDR3 is CASSYVGRPWSNEQFF. As DNA, the CDR3 is TGTGCCAGCAGTTACGTGGGACGCCCTTGGTCAAATGAGCAGTTCTTC.

Turning to this clonotype: A read error may explain this, as a much larger clone is one base away. Because it lacks the conserved phenylalanine or tryptophan at the end, this CDR3 is likely a read error. The chain links TRBV28 to TRBJ2-5; 9 bases agree with TRBD1. This CDR3 spans 15 amino acids. Germline CDR1 MDHEN, CDR2 SYDVKM. Trimming cost V 8 bases and J 7 bases; bases outside gene matches: 14. CDR3 residues: CASGHSGQGGGTQYL. DNA for the CDR3: TGTGCCAGCGGACACTCGGGACAGGGTGGGGGGACCCAGTACTTA.

Turning to this clonotype: The junction departs from germline at one end; a sequencing error may be responsible. The chain employs TRBV28 and TRBJ2-1, with D perhaps matching TRBD2 (5 bases). There are 12 residues in the CDR3. The V gene's germline CDR1 is MDHEN and CDR2 SYDVKM. CDR3 in DNA: TGTTCCATCAGTTTTTACCTAGCTGAGCATTTCTTC. As protein: CSISFYLAEHFF.

Remarks on this clonotype: As the CDR3 is not closed by the conserved phenylalanine or tryptophan, this likely results from a read error. No DNA is shown, since the ends of the CDR3 on it are uncertain; the CDR3 is the one TCRdb lists. V usage is TRBV6-8 and J usage is TRBJ1-1. Germline V gene sequence: CDR1 MNHGY, CDR2 SAAAGT. The CDR3 length is 14 residues, termini included. The CDR3 sequence: CASSNPEPNTEFFC.

The chain uses TRBV7-8 and TRBJ2-1; no reliable D call. The V gene's germline CDR1 is SGHVS and CDR2 FQNEAQ. The CDR3 totals 16 residues. V was cut by 4 bases and J by 2 bases, with 15 bases left in between. CDR3 sequence reads: CASSSMGLGTYNEQFF. The CDR3 DNA follows: TGTGCCAGCAGCTCGATGGGCCTGGGGACCTACAATGAGCAGTTCTTC.

Details on this clonotype: The CDR3 end shows no conserved phenylalanine or tryptophan, and so a read error is likely. It is unclear where the CDR3 begins or ends on the DNA, so no DNA is shown, and the CDR3 is as TCRdb lists it. V is TRBV21-1 and J is TRBJ2-7; the D call in the table, TRBD1, was not verified against the DNA. TRBV21-1 is assigned pseudogene status. The CDR3 length is 14 residues, termini included. This chain's CDR3 is CVSSWYPPGADQYC.

This clonotype occurred a few times. The germline gene is not matched at one end of the junction; a read error may be the cause. V is TRBV6-1 and J is TRBJ1-5; 7 nucleotides line up with TRBD1. CDR1 and CDR2 (germline): MNHNS, SASEGT. The CDR3 has 14 residues. The CDR3 loop reads CANSLGQKNQPPHF. The CDR3 DNA is TGTGCCAACAGCCTGGGACAGAAGAATCAGCCCCCGCATTTT.

As to this clonotype: At one of its ends the junction is not consistent with the germline gene, which may arise from a read error. V is TRBV6-5 and J is TRBJ1-5, with 7 positions matching TRBD1. The CDR3 runs to 14 residues. Germline-derived CDR1 and CDR2 are MNHEY and SVGAGI. CDR3 sequence: CASSMGQKNQPHQF. The CDR3 coding sequence is TGTGCCAGCAGCATGGGACAGAAAAATCAGCCCCATCAGTTT.

This clonotype was detected once. The chain combines TRBV20-1 with TRBJ2-1; D may be TRBD2 (6 bases). CDR1 is DFQATT, CDR2 SNEGSKA, per germline (reference sequence). This CDR3 has 15 amino acids. Trimming cost V 1 base and J 8 bases, with 18 bases left between them. CDR3 nucleotides: TGCAGTGCTAGAGTGTTAGCGGTGGGCCTACATGAGCAGTTCTTC. Residues: CSARVLAVGLHEQFF.

In nucleotides, the CDR3 is TGTGCCAGCAGCTTAGGTCTAGCAAGTGAGCAGTTCTTC. It translates to CASSLGLASEQFF. The chain employs TRBV7-2 and TRBJ2-1, with D perhaps TRBD2 (5 bases). V was shortened by 1 base and J by 9 bases, with 10 bases between the two germline ends. Germline V gene sequence: CDR1 SGHTA, CDR2 FQGNSA. The CDR3 runs 13 residues.

Here the CDR3 DNA reads TGCAGTGCTAGCGGGAGGACAGGGGTTGAGACCCAGTACTTC. Translation: CSASGRTGVETQYF. J is TRBJ2-5 and V is TRBV20-1, with TRBD1 identical over 9 bases. Losses at the gene ends were 3 bases for V and 5 bases for J; bases not matched to a gene: 7. The CDR3 totals 14 residues. Germline lookup yields CDR1 DFQATT and CDR2 SNEGSKA (reference sequence).

In regard to this clonotype: The junction shows a germline mismatch at one end, possibly a read error. The chain links TRBV28 to TRBJ1-3; unclear D gene. The CDR3 is 15 amino acids. Germline V gene data show CDR1 as MDHEN and CDR2 as SYDVKM. CDR3 in amino acids: CDSRQNLSSLHTLYF. The CDR3 nucleotides read TGTGACAGCAGACAAAACCTGAGCTCTTTACACACCCTATATTTT.

Many counts were recorded for this clonotype. The genes are TRBV12-3 or TRBV12-4 and TRBJ1-1; the D gene is possibly TRBD1 (6 bases). V lost 6 bases, J lost 5 bases, and 19 bases lay in between. This CDR3 is built from 15 residues. Written as DNA, the CDR3 is TGTGCCAGCAGGAGAACGGGGGGCGAGCAGACTGAAGCTTTCTTT. Its protein is CASRRTGGEQTEAFF.

This clonotype came up a few times. The V gene is TRBV20-1, the J gene TRBJ1-5; 9 bases line up with TRBD1. Germline V CDR1 and CDR2: DFQATT, SNEGSKA (reference sequence). CDR3 length: 16 residues. V trimming: 3 bases; J trimming: 1 base; junction bases outside the gene matches: 7. DNA for the CDR3: TGCAGTGCTAGGAATAACAGGGGGCCAAGCAATCAGCCCCAGCATTTT. As protein: CSARNNRGPSNQPQHF.